This T cell receptor (beta chain) was profiled in a study of T cells in Graves' hyperthyroidism and ophthalmopathy. Overall study results and limits: From stable hyperthyroidism, ophthalmopathy was separated by a 13 V-J model. Progression to ophthalmopathy was predicted a median of roughly 6.6 months early. Most thyroid clonotypes expanded above 0.001 were also detected in blood.

What was amplified from RNA transcripts were TCR beta CDR3 regions. When the TCR CDR3 underwent first-round RT-PCR, the HTBI primer set was used. TCRdb reprocessed the multiplex PCR reads via MiXCR and lists one record per CDR3 protein. The table lists a few hundred thousand distinct CDR3 sequences, around 19% of them singletons. In its sample, this clonotype was seen many times. Its antigen is still unknown. This CDR3 contains 13 residues. J lost 4 bases, V lost 5 bases, and 1 base had no gene match. Germline loops: CDR1 DFQATT, CDR2 SNEGSKA (reference sequence). Fresh peripheral blood, 10 ml, was the source of the PBMCs.

The sequence came from a man aged 50 to 60 with Graves' ophthalmopathy. The specimen sequenced was blood. V is TRBV20-1 and J is TRBJ1-5, with 11 bases lining up with TRBD1. CDR3 sequence reads: CSAGTGGNQPQHF. The CDR3 nucleotides read TGCAGTGCTGGGACAGGGGGGAATCAGCCCCAGCATTTT.